Listed here is a single T cell receptor beta chain. What it binds is not known. These data are taken from a study of CD8+ T cells in alopecia areata. Study-wide background: Tofacitinib therapy lasting 6 to 18 months was followed by 6 months off drug. Percent affected scalp area, the SALT score, rated treated patients' severity. Study results and caveats: Clonality exceeded that of normal scalp in lesional scalp, most notably in alopecia totalis/universalis. With tofacitinib ongoing, many expanded lesional clones persisted in both scalp and blood.

CDR1 GTSNPN and CDR2 SVGIG come from the germline V gene (reference sequence). Trimming removed 0 bases at V and 5 bases at J, with 16 bases between. The CDR3 has 15 amino acids. In each case, RNA was isolated and then reverse transcribed into cDNA as the sequencing template. The method was immunoSEQ multiplex PCR; TCRdb's version includes in-frame clones alone and lacks a portion of them. The data hold about 200,000 clones, with approximately 38% observed a single time. Treatment denoted: oral pan-JAK inhibitor, 5-10 mg twice daily. This rearrangement joins TRBV30 to TRBJ2-5; tentative D call: TRBD2 (6 bases). This TCR derives from a human donor with alopecia areata. Specimen: CD4+ T cells sorted from blood, collected at approximately week 30, from a patient treated with tofacitinib. As DNA, the CDR3 is TGTGCCTGGAGTGTCCCGGGACTGGTTCGGGAGACCCAGTACTTC. Its translation: CAWSVPGLVRETQYF.